This T cell receptor (beta chain) is drawn from a study of blood T cell repertoires in COVID-19. The V and J ends lost 6 bases and 5 bases respectively, with 17 bases between them. This CDR3 has 15 residues. The germline gives CDR1 LNHDA, CDR2 SQIVND (reference sequence). Repertoires were generated with immunoSEQ multiplex PCR, while TCRdb's copy carries only in-frame clones and drops some. The repertoire holds around 400,000 clones, with 80% to 90% as singletons. Material: peripheral blood. This rearrangement joins TRBV19 to TRBJ1-5; D is ambiguous. This TCR was sampled from a woman aged 55-75 years with COVID-19, enrolled during active disease. CDR3 sequence reads: CASRPAGVSDQPQHF. Written as DNA, the CDR3 is TGTGCCAGTAGACCCGCCGGGGTGAGCGATCAGCCCCAGCATTTT.